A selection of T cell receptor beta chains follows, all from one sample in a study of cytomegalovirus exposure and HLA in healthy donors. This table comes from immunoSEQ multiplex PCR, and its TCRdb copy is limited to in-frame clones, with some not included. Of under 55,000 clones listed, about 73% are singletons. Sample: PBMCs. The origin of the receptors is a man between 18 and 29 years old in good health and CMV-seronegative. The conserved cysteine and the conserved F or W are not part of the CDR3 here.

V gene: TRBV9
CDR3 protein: ASSVGQGVHEQY

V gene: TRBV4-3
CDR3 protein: ASSEGTVSSTEAF

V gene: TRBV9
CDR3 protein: ASSVAAGDYNEQF

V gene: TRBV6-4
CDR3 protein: ASSDLKTENTEAF

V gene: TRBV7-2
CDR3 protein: ASSFQGALYEQY

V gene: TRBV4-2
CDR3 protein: ASSQGRDSYEKLF

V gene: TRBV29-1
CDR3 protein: SVDRRAGDTQY

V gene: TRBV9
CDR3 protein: ASSAGQNTEAF

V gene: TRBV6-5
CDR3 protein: ASSSGQGEVTYEQY

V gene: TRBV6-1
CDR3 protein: ASSAGAYEQY

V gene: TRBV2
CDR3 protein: ASSGPGVSTDTQY

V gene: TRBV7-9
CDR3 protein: ASSLATGREKLF

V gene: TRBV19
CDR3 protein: ASSIDRVSYNEQF

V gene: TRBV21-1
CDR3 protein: ASTRKNGIYEQY

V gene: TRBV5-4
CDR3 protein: ASSFTRQSYPLEAF

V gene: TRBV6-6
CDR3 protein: ASIEKAAGNTEAF

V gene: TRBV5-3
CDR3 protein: ARSLEVLQGTGDHNEQF

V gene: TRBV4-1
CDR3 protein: ASSPRQGGDEQY

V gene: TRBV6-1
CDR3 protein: ASSERGYNQPQH

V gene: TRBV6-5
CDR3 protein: ASSAGNTEAF

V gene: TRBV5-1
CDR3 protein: ASSSVSGPGETQY

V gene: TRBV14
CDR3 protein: ASSQATWRYNEQF

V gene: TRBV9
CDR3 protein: ASSARQGKATNEKLF

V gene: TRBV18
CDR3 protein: ASSPTDSNEKLF

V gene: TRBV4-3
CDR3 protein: ASSQVAGAFTGELF

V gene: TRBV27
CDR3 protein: ASSLDRGKVQY

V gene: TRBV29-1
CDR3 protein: SATSGSSNEQF

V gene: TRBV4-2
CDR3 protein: ASSLGTVDNEQF

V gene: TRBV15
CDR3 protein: ATSRGSTVDAAEAF

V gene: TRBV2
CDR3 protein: ASSRQGTVRNYGYT

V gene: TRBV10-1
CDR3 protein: ASSPSASYNEQF

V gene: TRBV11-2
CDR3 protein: ASSSDKSSYEQY

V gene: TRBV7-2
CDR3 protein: ASSSRSTGEQY

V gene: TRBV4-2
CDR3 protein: ASSQGYSGVTAGTEAF

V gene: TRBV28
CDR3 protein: ASSLPRGYEQY

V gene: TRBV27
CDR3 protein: ASSFTGTQETQY

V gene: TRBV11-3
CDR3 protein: ASSFGRGNTGELF

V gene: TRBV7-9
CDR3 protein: ASSLVAGGEQY

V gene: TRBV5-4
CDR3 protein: ASSSAVGAETQY

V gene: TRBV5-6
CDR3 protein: ASSLADRGGYEQY

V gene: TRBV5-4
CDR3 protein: ASTLGGPANYGYT

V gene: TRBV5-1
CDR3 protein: ASNLGGASTDTQY

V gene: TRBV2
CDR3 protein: ASSVPRVQETQY

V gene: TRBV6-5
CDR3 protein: ASSGTFDTEAF

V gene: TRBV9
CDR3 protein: ASSVGAGRNQPQH

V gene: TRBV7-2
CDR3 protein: ASSLHSYEQY

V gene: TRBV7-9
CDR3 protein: ASSLVSSGSRGDTQY

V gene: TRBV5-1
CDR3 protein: ASSPDMNTEAF

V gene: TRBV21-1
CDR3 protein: ASRMGTNTGELF

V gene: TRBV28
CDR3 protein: AGGDGFFRNTEAF

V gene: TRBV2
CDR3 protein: ASSESGLRTADTQY

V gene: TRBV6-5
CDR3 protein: ASRGLARSYEQY

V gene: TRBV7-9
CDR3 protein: ASSFGTSGTGELF

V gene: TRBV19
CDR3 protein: ASTRQDNSPLH

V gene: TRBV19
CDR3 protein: ASTRDFGDEQF

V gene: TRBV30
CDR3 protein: AWSVGGSSSYEQY

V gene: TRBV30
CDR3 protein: AWGTGASGYT